The next 16 T cell receptor beta chains were all read from a single sample in a study of T cell responses to AZD1222 COVID-19 vaccine (dated by TCRdb to the early 2020s). Sample time point, as interpreted from the label and publication: baseline before first vaccination. Library preparation employed the immunoSEQ multiplex PCR assay. The source is immuneACCESS, and TCRdb retained only in-frame sequences with V and J called. Part of the clones is not carried over; for the studies checked, unresolved V genes explain less than half of this, and the remainder is unexplained. Counted in this sample were around 99,000 clones; 91% of them appeared once. The ten top clones hold roughly 7% of the sample. The sequencing used peripheral blood, collected on day 0 of AZD1222 vaccination. Source of these receptors: an adult in good health.

The chain couples TRBV7-6 to TRBJ1-1; 10 bases are shared with TRBD1. CDR1 is SGHVS and CDR2 is FNYEAQ in the germline V gene. After removal of 5 bases from V and 3 bases from J, the junction contained 9 bases not matched to a gene. This CDR3 has 16 residues. This CDR3 reads CASSARTGGSDTEAFF. CDR3 nucleotides: TGTGCCAGCAGCGCCCGGACAGGGGGTAGTGACACTGAAGCTTTCTTT.

The chain employs TRBV7-2 and TRBJ2-5; D is unresolved. The CDR3 loop spans 12 amino acids. Trimming removed 2 bases from V and 0 bases from J, with 1 base in between. Per the germline V gene, CDR1 is SGHTA and CDR2 is FQGNSA. CDR3 sequence (DNA): TGTGCCAGCAGCTTATACCAAGAGACCCAGTACTTC. As protein: CASSLYQETQYF.

This chain links TRBV2 with TRBJ1-6; the D gene is possibly TRBD1 (5 bases). V was shortened by 7 bases and J by 1 base, with 17 bases between the two germline ends. The CDR3 is made up of 17 amino acids. CDR1 is SNHLY, CDR2 FYNNEI, per germline. In DNA form, the CDR3 reads TGTGCCAGCACCTTGGGGGGGTTCTGGTCCTATAATTCACCCCTCCACTTT. Its protein is CASTLGGFWSYNSPLHF.

The V gene is TRBV6-5, the J gene TRBJ1-5, with a possible D match to TRBD1 (5 bases). V lost 2 bases and J lost 1, with 6 bases in between. Germline V gene data show CDR1 as MNHEY and CDR2 as SVGAGI. This CDR3 region has 14 residues. In DNA form, the CDR3 reads TGTGCCAGCAGTTACGACAGAAGCAATCAGCCCCAGCATTTT. Translated: CASSYDRSNQPQHF.

The sample holds one count of this clone. The gene calls are TRBV6-5 and TRBJ2-7; D not resolved. V shed 6 bases and J shed 6 bases, with 9 bases lying between them. Germline V gene sequence: CDR1 MNHEY, CDR2 SVGAGI. CDR3 size: 11 residues. The CDR3 region has the DNA TGTGCCAGCAGCAAACACGGCGAGCAGTACTTC. Protein sequence: CASSKHGEQYF.

The chain joins TRBV7-9 to TRBJ1-1, with a possible D match to TRBD1 (6 bases). The germline V and J ends were trimmed by 1 base and 10 bases, with 16 bases remaining between them. Germline CDR1 reads SEHNR; CDR2 reads FQNEAQ (reference sequence). This CDR3 contains 14 residues. CDR3 sequence (DNA): TGTGCCAGCAGCTTAGAGGGGGACACCCGGACAGCTTTCTTT. Amino acids: CASSLEGDTRTAFF.

The chain links TRBV3-1 (or the pseudogene TRBV3-2) to TRBJ2-7; D unresolved. Germline CDR1 reads LGHDT; CDR2 reads YNNKEL (reference sequence). This CDR3 has 14 amino acids. With 1 base removed from V and 0 bases from J, the gap between germline ends came to 7 bases. The CDR3 reads CASSQATYSYEQYF. As DNA, the CDR3 is TGTGCCAGCAGCCAAGCCACGTACTCCTACGAGCAGTACTTC.

V and J are TRBV19 and TRBJ2-1; tentative D call: TRBD1 (6 bases). This CDR3 has 15 amino acids. V was pared by 1 base and J by 0 bases, with 7 bases between. Looked up from germline, CDR1 is LNHDA and CDR2 is SQIVND (reference sequence). The CDR3 nucleotides read TGTGCCAGTAGTATAGGAGGGGGCTCCTACAATGAGCAGTTCTTC. It translates to CASSIGGGSYNEQFF.

The rearrangement joins TRBV12-3 or TRBV12-4 to TRBJ1-2; maybe TRBD1 (5 bases). The CDR3 contains 13 residues. Trimming removed 7 bases at V and 7 bases at J, with 16 bases between. In DNA, the CDR3 is TGTGCCAGCACCCTAGGACACGTGTCTGGCTACACCTTC. This codes for CASTLGHVSGYTF.

In its sample, this clone ranks as medium-sized. V gene TRBV10-1 combines with J gene TRBJ1-1, with 10 bases that match TRBD1. In germline, CDR1 is WNHNN, CDR2 SYGVQD (reference sequence). CDR3 length: 15 residues. J was trimmed by 3 bases and V by 6 bases; bases with no gene match: 7. This chain's CDR3 is CASSPGQGTYTEAFF. CDR3 sequence (DNA): TGCGCCAGCAGCCCGGGACAGGGGACTTACACTGAAGCTTTCTTT.

The chain carries TRBV5-1 and TRBJ1-2; no firm D call. The germline V and J ends were trimmed by 1 base and 2 bases, with 9 bases remaining between them. Looked up from germline, CDR1 is SGHRS and CDR2 is YFSETQ. CDR3 length: 14 residues. The CDR3 nucleotides read TGCGCCAGCAGCTTGCAGGTGGGAAACTATGGCTACACCTTC. Translation: CASSLQVGNYGYTF.

The chain links TRBV2 to TRBJ2-3; D might be TRBD1 (6 bases). The CDR3 is 12 residues long. V shed 3 bases and J shed 13 bases, with 14 bases lying between them. In germline, CDR1 is SNHLY, CDR2 FYNNEI. The CDR3 region has the DNA TGTGCCAGCAGTGAGAACAGGGCAGAAGAGTATTTT. It specifies CASSENRAEEYF.

This clone was picked up one time. The DNA of the CDR3 is TGTGCCAGCAGCCCCGCGAGGAATCAGTTCACTGAAGCTTTCTTT. It codes for CASSPARNQFTEAFF. The chain carries TRBV7-9 and TRBJ1-1, with D unresolved. CDR3 length: 15 residues. Trimming shortened V by 5 bases and J by 4 bases, and 17 bases separated the two germline ends. CDR1 and CDR2 from the germline V gene are SEHNR and FQNEAQ (reference sequence).

V usage is TRBV10-1 and J usage is TRBJ2-3, with 7 nucleotides matching TRBD2. With V trimmed by 6 bases and J by 4 bases, 13 bases remained unmatched. The CDR3 has 16 amino acids. Germline V gene sequence: CDR1 WNHNN, CDR2 SYGVQD (reference sequence). CDR3 residues: CASSEGGGGEADTQYF. The CDR3 DNA is TGCGCCAGCAGCGAAGGTGGCGGGGGAGAGGCAGATACGCAGTATTTT.

The chain recombines TRBV4-1 with TRBJ2-2; D gene uncertain. Per the germline V gene, CDR1 is MGHRA and CDR2 is YSYEKL. The V gene lost 6 bases and the J gene lost 5 bases, with 10 bases spanning the gap. The CDR3 loop spans 13 amino acids. As DNA, the CDR3 is TGCGCCAGCAGTATAGACCGGACCGGGGAGCTGTTTTTT. It translates to CASSIDRTGELFF.

The chain employs TRBV19 and TRBJ1-6; 7 bases align to TRBD1. Germline-derived CDR1 and CDR2 are LNHDA and SQIVND (reference sequence). This CDR3 spans 14 amino acids. V lost 3 bases and J lost 9; bases outside the gene matches: 5. The CDR3 sequence: CASSIVRDSSPLHF. CDR3 DNA sequence: TGTGCCAGTAGTATCGTCAGGGACAGTTCACCCCTCCACTTT.